The T cell receptor (beta chain) described here comes from a study of blood T cell repertoires in COVID-19. Libraries were prepared by immunoSEQ multiplex PCR; TCRdb keeps only in-frame clonotypes and omits some of them. The top ten clones hold 5.4% of a sample with roughly 13,000 clones, roughly 89% of them seen once. Trimming took off 3 bases at V and 5 bases at J, with 8 bases between the two ends. This CDR3 is built from 12 residues. CDR1 and CDR2 (germline): SQVTM, ANQGSEA. Only one count was recorded for this clone. Sequenced: peripheral blood. This chain joins TRBV29-1 and TRBJ2-1, with D unclear. The clonotype originates from a human donor in a cohort sampled during active COVID-19. The chain's CDR3 is CSVDWSHNEQFF. The CDR3 DNA is TGCAGCGTTGATTGGAGCCACAATGAGCAGTTCTTC.